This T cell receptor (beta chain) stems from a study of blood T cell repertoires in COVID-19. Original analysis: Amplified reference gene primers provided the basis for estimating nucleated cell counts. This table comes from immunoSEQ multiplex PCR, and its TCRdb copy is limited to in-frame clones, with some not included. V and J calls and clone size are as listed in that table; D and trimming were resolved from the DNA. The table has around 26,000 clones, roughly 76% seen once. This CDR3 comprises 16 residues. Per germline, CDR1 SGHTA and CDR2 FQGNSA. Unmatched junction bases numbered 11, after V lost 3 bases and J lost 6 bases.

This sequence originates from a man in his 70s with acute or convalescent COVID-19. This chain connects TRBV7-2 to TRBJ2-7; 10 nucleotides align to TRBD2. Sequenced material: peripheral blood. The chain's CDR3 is CASSLGAGGPPGEQYF. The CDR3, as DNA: TGTGCCAGCAGCTTGGGAGCGGGAGGGCCGCCTGGCGAGCAGTACTTC.